The 27 T cell receptor beta chains below come from one sample, sequenced in a study of CD8+ T cells in alopecia areata. Once RNA had been extracted, it was reverse transcribed into cDNA to act as the sequencing template. Method: immunoSEQ multiplex PCR; TCRdb's copy keeps in-frame clones and lacks some. The table includes 150,000 to 200,000 clones, about three fifths detected once. Specified treatment: oral pan-JAK inhibitor, 5-10 mg twice daily. Sequenced here: CD4+ T cells sorted from blood, sampled at week 24, from a patient treated with tofacitinib. The receptors originated from a human donor with alopecia areata.

The V and J genes are TRBV7-2 and TRBJ2-4, with 7 bases matching TRBD1. The ends lost 3 bases at V and 0 bases at J; junction bases unmatched: 5. Germline V gives CDR1 SGHTA, CDR2 FQGNSA. The CDR3 spans 16 residues. CDR3 loop: CASSFGQALAKNIQYF. The CDR3 region has the DNA TGTGCCAGCAGCTTTGGACAGGCACTAGCCAAAAACATTCAGTACTTC.

The CDR3 DNA reads as TGTGCCAGCAGCTTAGAAGAAGGGACTAGCGGACACAATGAGCAGTTCTTC. Its translation: CASSLEEGTSGHNEQFF. This chain links TRBV11-3 with TRBJ2-1; 11 bases agree with TRBD2. This CDR3 has 17 residues. CDR1 is SGHNT, CDR2 YENEEA, per germline. The J segment lost 5 bases and the V segment lost 0 bases, leaving 6 bases of the junction unmatched.

The chain uses TRBV30 and TRBJ1-5; D is perhaps TRBD1 (6 bases). Germline CDR1 is GTSNPN and CDR2 is SVGIG (reference sequence). V was clipped by 4 bases and J by 6 bases, with 13 bases between them. The CDR3 spans 13 residues. In DNA, the CDR3 is TGTGCCTGGACCTCAGGGGTTTCTCAGCCCCAGCATTTT. This sequence encodes CAWTSGVSQPQHF.

J is TRBJ1-1 and V is TRBV29-1; D perhaps matches TRBD1 (6 bases). In germline, CDR1 is SQVTM, CDR2 ANQGSEA. Trimming shortened V by 7 bases and J by 0 bases, and 12 bases separated the two germline ends. This CDR3 is built from 13 residues. CDR3 sequence (DNA): TGCAGCGCGGGGGGACACCTGAACACTGAAGCTTTCTTT. Its protein is CSAGGHLNTEAFF.

The rearrangement uses TRBV29-1 and TRBJ2-3; 9 bases agree with TRBD2. Looked up from germline, CDR1 is SQVTM and CDR2 is ANQGSEA. V was clipped by 7 bases and J by 11 bases; unmatched bases: 19. The CDR3 has 15 residues. CDR3 region: CSATASSGALWEQYF. The CDR3 DNA reads as TGCAGCGCTACTGCCTCTAGCGGGGCCCTTTGGGAGCAGTATTTT.

This clone was recorded once. The V call is TRBV29-1, the J call TRBJ1-1, with 9 bases fitting TRBD1. V gave up 6 bases and J gave up 1 base; unmatched junction bases: 3. The germline V gene has CDR1 SQVTM and CDR2 ANQGSEA. The CDR3 is 13 residues long. The CDR3 sequence: CSVVDRGNTEAFF. In nucleotides, the CDR3 is TGCAGCGTCGTGGACAGGGGGAACACTGAAGCTTTCTTT.

This sequence joins TRBV7-2 and TRBJ2-3, with 7 bases matching TRBD2. Germline V gene sequence: CDR1 SGHTA, CDR2 FQGNSA. Losses at the gene ends were 2 bases for V and 2 bases for J; bases not matched to a gene: 7. The CDR3 spans 16 residues. In DNA form, the CDR3 reads TGTGCCAGCAGCTTACAGGCGGGGGAGCCCACAGATACGCAGTATTTT. Translating gives CASSLQAGEPTDTQYF.

J is TRBJ2-7 and V is TRBV29-1; possible D gene TRBD1, 6 bases. Deletions cut 6 bases from V and 3 bases from J, with 9 bases between. This CDR3 comprises 11 residues. Germline V gene data show CDR1 as SQVTM and CDR2 as ANQGSEA. CDR3 loop: CSVRTDYEQYF. DNA of the CDR3: TGCAGCGTCCGGACAGACTACGAGCAGTACTTC.

J is TRBJ1-1 and V is TRBV30, with D perhaps TRBD1 (5 bases). V lost 3 bases and J lost 5, with 13 bases in between. Germline CDR1 is GTSNPN and CDR2 is SVGIG (reference sequence). This CDR3 spans 13 amino acids. CDR3 nucleotides: TGTGCCTGGAGCGGGAAGGGGAGGACTGAAGCTTTCTTT. It specifies CAWSGKGRTEAFF. The variable domain in full, completed from reference TRBV30 and TRBJ1-1, reads SQTIHQWPATLVQPVGSPLSLECTVEGTSNPNLYWYRQAAGRGLQLLFYSVGIGQISSEVPQNLSASRPQDRQFILSSKKLLLSDSGFYLCAWSGKGRTEAFFGQGTRLTVV.

In this sample, this clone turned up a few times. The V gene is TRBV29-1, the J gene TRBJ1-2; no clear D gene. Germline V gene lookup returns CDR1 SQVTM and CDR2 ANQGSEA. CDR3 length: 11 amino acids. Trimming stripped 7 bases from V and 8 bases from J, with 14 bases between. The CDR3 DNA reads TGCAGCGCCCACTTAATGGGGGGCTACACCTTC. As protein: CSAHLMGGYTF.

This clone showed up just a few times. The V gene is TRBV4-3, the J gene TRBJ2-6, with unresolved D. V shed 0 bases and J shed 0 bases, with 6 bases lying between them. Germline V gene data show CDR1 as LGHNA and CDR2 as YSLEER. The CDR3 runs 16 residues. Here the CDR3 DNA reads TGCGCCAGCAGCCAAGATGTTCTCTCTGGGGCCAACGTCCTGACTTTC. Encoded protein: CASSQDVLSGANVLTF.

The chain carries TRBV10-3 and TRBJ1-4; D uncertain. The ends were cut back, 0 bases at V and 7 bases at J, with 12 bases in the middle. CDR1 is ENHRY and CDR2 is SYGVKD in the germline V gene. The CDR3 totals 15 residues. CDR3 bases: TGTGCCATCAGTGAGTCGGGTAACCAAGGTGAAAAACTGTTTTTT. Protein product: CAISESGNQGEKLFF.

The V call is TRBV29-1, the J call TRBJ1-1, with D maybe TRBD1 (6 bases). This CDR3 comprises 14 residues. Trimming stripped 4 bases from V and 1 base from J, with 13 bases between. CDR1 SQVTM and CDR2 ANQGSEA come from the germline V gene. This CDR3 is CSVGGLYGNTEAFF. CDR3 coding DNA: TGCAGCGTTGGGGGGCTTTACGGGAACACTGAAGCTTTCTTT.

This clone came up a few times. This chain joins TRBV4-3 and TRBJ1-2; 8 nucleotides align to TRBD1. CDR1 LGHNA and CDR2 YSLEER come from the germline V gene. The length of the CDR3 is 16 residues. Germline trimming cut 0 bases from V and 8 bases from J; bases unmatched to any gene: 11. The chain's CDR3 is CASSQDWTGPLRGYTF. The CDR3 bases are TGCGCCAGCAGCCAAGATTGGACAGGGCCGTTGCGCGGCTACACCTTC.

The chain recombines TRBV29-1 with TRBJ1-2; 9 nucleotides align to TRBD1. The CDR3 covers 15 residues. The V segment lost 6 bases and the J segment 0 bases; nucleotides outside the gene matches: 8. Germline V gives CDR1 SQVTM, CDR2 ANQGSEA. This chain's CDR3 is CSVGGTGSPNYGYTF. CDR3 coding DNA: TGCAGCGTGGGAGGGACAGGGAGCCCTAACTATGGCTACACCTTC.

The chain joins TRBV10-2 to TRBJ1-2; 8 nucleotides agree with TRBD1. Trimming took 7 bases from V and 4 from J; bases not matched to a gene: 8. CDR1 and CDR2 (germline): WSHSY, SAAADI. The length of the CDR3 is 14 residues. The CDR3 sequence is CASKAGGSGYGYTF. Written as DNA, the CDR3 is TGCGCCAGCAAGGCAGGGGGCAGCGGCTATGGCTACACCTTC.

This chain joins TRBV29-1 and TRBJ1-1; weak D call: TRBD1 (5 bases). The CDR3 runs 13 residues. V was cut by 6 bases and J by 3 bases, with 14 bases left in between. Per germline, CDR1 SQVTM and CDR2 ANQGSEA. The DNA for the CDR3 is TGCAGCGTAGCACAGAGAGGGGACACTGAAGCTTTCTTT. Translated: CSVAQRGDTEAFF.

The chain combines TRBV5-6 with TRBJ1-6, with 8 nucleotides matching TRBD1. The germline gives CDR1 SGHDT, CDR2 YYEEEE. CDR3 length: 18 amino acids. The J segment lost 0 bases and the V segment lost 4 bases, leaving 9 bases of the junction unmatched. DNA for the CDR3: TGTGCCAGCAGCATAGGACAGGGTGGGGGCTCCTATAATTCACCCCTCCACTTT. Translated, it gives CASSIGQGGGSYNSPLHF. Together with reference TRBV5-6 and TRBJ1-6, the CDR3 gives the full variable domain: DAGVTQSPTHLIKTRGQQVTLRCSPKSGHDTVSWYQQALGQGPQFIFQYYEEEERQRGNFPDRFSGHQFPNYSSELNVNALLLGDSALYLCASSIGQGGGSYNSPLHFGNGTRLTVT.

The chain recombines TRBV2 with TRBJ1-3, with D perhaps TRBD1 (6 bases). The CDR3 contains 16 residues. Germline loops: CDR1 SNHLY, CDR2 FYNNEI. V was trimmed by 7 bases and J by 0 bases, leaving 16 bases between them. The CDR3 coding sequence is TGTGCCAGCACCAAAGAGACAGGCTACTCTGGAAACACCATATATTTT. This gives the protein CASTKETGYSGNTIYF.

The chain combines TRBV15 with TRBJ2-7; D is uncertain. The CDR3 extends over 19 amino acids. The V end was cut by 1 base, the J end by 0 bases, with 22 bases between. Germline loops: CDR1 LNHNV, CDR2 YYDKDF (reference sequence). In DNA, the CDR3 is TGTGCCACCAGCAGAGCTCCCTCCCCCAGCCGACGGAGCTCCTACGAGCAGTACTTC. Translated, it gives CATSRAPSPSRRSSYEQYF. Together with reference TRBV15 and TRBJ2-7, the CDR3 gives the full variable domain: DAMVIQNPRYQVTQFGKPVTLSCSQTLNHNVMYWYQQKSSQAPKLLFHYYDKDFNNEADTPDNFQSRRPNTSFCFLDIRSPGLGDTAMYLCATSRAPSPSRRSSYEQYFGPGTRLTVT.

This chain links TRBV6-6 with TRBJ1-2; D is unclear. Germline V gives CDR1 MNHNY, CDR2 SVGAGI (reference sequence). V was trimmed by 10 bases and J by 2 bases, leaving 20 bases between them. This CDR3 region has 15 residues. The CDR3: CATLTNTARNYGYTF. CDR3 nucleotide sequence: TGTGCCACCCTCACCAACACGGCCAGAAACTATGGCTACACCTTC.

This clone was recorded once. The chain employs TRBV30 and TRBJ2-2; possibly TRBD2 for D (6 bases). Germline assignment: CDR1 GTSNPN and CDR2 SVGIG (reference sequence). V lost 1 base and J 5 bases, leaving 17 bases between the germline ends. This CDR3 comprises 16 residues. The CDR3 here is CAWSALRGVGTGELFF. The CDR3 DNA follows: TGTGCCTGGAGTGCCCTTCGCGGGGTCGGGACCGGGGAGCTGTTTTTT.

This sequence joins TRBV9 and TRBJ2-1; D call uncertain. Germline assignment: CDR1 SGDLS and CDR2 YYNGEE. With 0 bases removed from V and 2 bases from J, the gap between germline ends came to 6 bases. The CDR3 has 14 amino acids. CDR3 amino acids: CASSVAPTYNEQFF. CDR3 bases: TGTGCCAGCAGCGTAGCCCCGACCTACAATGAGCAGTTCTTC.

This clone showed up just once. V and J are TRBV5-1 and TRBJ2-1, with 13 bases that match TRBD2. The CDR3 length is 15 residues. Per the germline V gene, CDR1 is SGHRS and CDR2 is YFSETQ. V lost 4 bases to trimming and J lost 5 bases; unmatched junction nucleotides: 3. CDR3 in DNA: TGCGCCAGCAGCGAGGGACTAGCGGGAAACAATGAGCAGTTCTTC. Protein sequence: CASSEGLAGNNEQFF.

The V gene is TRBV4-3, the J gene TRBJ2-7; TRBD1 agrees at 12 bases. The CDR3 runs to 16 residues. The ends lost 1 base at V and 7 bases at J; junction bases unmatched: 8. The germline V gene has CDR1 LGHNA and CDR2 YSLEER. CDR3 DNA sequence: TGCGCCAGCAGCCAAGGTGGGGACAGGGGGCTTGGAGAGCAGTACTTC. Protein product: CASSQGGDRGLGEQYF.

This clone was detected a few times. The chain combines TRBV10-3 with TRBJ2-7; 12 bases fit TRBD2. The CDR3 sequence is 15 residues long. Germline values: CDR1 ENHRY, CDR2 SYGVKD. Unmatched junction bases numbered 7, after V lost 6 bases and J lost 4 bases. CDR3 residues: CAISLLAGGPYEQYF. The CDR3 DNA follows: TGTGCCATCAGCCTTCTAGCGGGGGGGCCTTACGAGCAGTACTTC.

This clone was counted a single time. The chain combines TRBV9 with TRBJ1-1; 7 nucleotides agree with TRBD1. This CDR3 comprises 14 residues. From germline, CDR1 is SGDLS and CDR2 YYNGEE. Unmatched junction bases numbered 1, after V lost 0 bases and J lost 2 bases. The CDR3 sequence: CASSVEGANTEAFF. CDR3 coding DNA: TGTGCCAGCAGCGTAGAGGGGGCTAACACTGAAGCTTTCTTT.